The T cell receptor beta chain under discussion was sequenced for a study of shared clonotypes between healthy human individuals. Looking at the study overall: The cohort comprised a couple of women and a few men. Their ages spanned 18 to 49 years. There were three CD4 naive, three CD4 memory, two CD8 naive and one CD8 memory plates per donor. Broader study findings: In a handful of donors, around 5% of naive CD4 clonotypes appeared in common.

Regarding this clone: Its target is unknown.

CD8 cells classed as naive were CD45RO-negative and positively selected for CCR7, excluding terminally differentiated effector memory CD45RA+ cells. Recent acute infections and vaccinations were absent in the healthy HIV-negative adult donors. Sequencing used immunoSEQ multiplex PCR; TCRdb keeps in-frame clones, though not all of them. Among around 2,100,000 clones listed, about 95% were seen once. The ends were cut back, 10 bases at V and 0 bases at J, with 10 bases in the middle. Per germline, CDR1 MDHEN and CDR2 SYDVKM. CDR3 size: 13 residues. This clonotype originated in a man aged 18 to 29 in good health. The chain combines TRBV28 with TRBJ1-5, with D possibly TRBD1 on 5 matching bases. Sequencing was done on a sample of naive CD8+ T cells sorted from blood. The CDR3 bases are TGTGCCAACGGACACTCTAGCAATCAGCCCCAGCATTTT. It is translated as CANGHSSNQPQHF.